The T cell receptor beta chain described here comes from a study of regulatory T cells in long-lasting Graves disease. Study conclusions and caveats: Small numbers of samples may have cut accuracy.

Time point reported: newly diagnosed GD, antithyroid drugs for less than 3 months. PBMC RNA served as the TCR library source. This clonotype was recorded at least ten times. The antigen is unknown. Both iRepertoire HTBI primers and Arm-PCR of CDR3 regions were used to build the TCR beta libraries. TCRdb reanalysed the multiplex PCR reads using MiXCR and keeps one entry per CDR3 protein. The repertoire holds hundreds of thousands of distinct CDR3 sequences, with about 16% as singletons. CDR3 length: 10 residues. The germline CDR1 and CDR2 sequences are SGHTA and FQGTGA. This same sample was also part of a study on T cells in Graves' hyperthyroidism and ophthalmopathy. That paper states: The HTBI primer set served for first-round RT-PCR of the TCR CDR3.

Sequencing was performed on peripheral blood mononuclear cells (PBMCs), taken at new diagnosis, from a patient treated with antithyroid drugs. The chain recombines TRBV7-3 with TRBJ2-7; 8 positions agree with TRBD1. This receptor was obtained from a woman aged 35 to 60 with Graves disease. CDR3 loop: CASSFRRDRV. CDR3 DNA: TGTGCCAGCAGCTTCCGCCGGGACAGGGTC.